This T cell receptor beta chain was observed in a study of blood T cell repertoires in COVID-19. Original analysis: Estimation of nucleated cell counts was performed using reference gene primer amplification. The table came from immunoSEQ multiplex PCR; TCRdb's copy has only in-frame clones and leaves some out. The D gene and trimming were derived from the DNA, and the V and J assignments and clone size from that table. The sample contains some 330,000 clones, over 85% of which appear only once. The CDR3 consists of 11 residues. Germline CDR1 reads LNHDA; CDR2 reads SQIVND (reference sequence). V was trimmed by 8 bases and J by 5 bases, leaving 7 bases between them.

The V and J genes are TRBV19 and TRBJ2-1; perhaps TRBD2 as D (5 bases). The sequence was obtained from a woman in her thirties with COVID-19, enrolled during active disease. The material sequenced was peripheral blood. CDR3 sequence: CASGSDNEQFF. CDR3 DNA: TGTGCCAGTGGGAGCGACAATGAGCAGTTCTTC.